Below, 31 T cell receptor beta chains from the same sample are listed, as sequenced in a study of blood T cell repertoires in COVID-19. The method was immunoSEQ multiplex PCR; TCRdb's version includes in-frame clones alone and lacks a portion of them. Seen here are hundreds of thousands of clones, around 91% observed once, and the top ten hold roughly 1.1%. Sequencing was performed on PBMCs or T cells enriched from blood (not recorded which). These receptors originate from a man aged 25-40 years who had recovered from COVID-19.

This sequence joins TRBV30 and TRBJ2-1, with 7 bases that match TRBD2. Germline V CDR1 and CDR2: GTSNPN, SVGIG (reference sequence). CDR3 length equals 17 residues. V was pared by 4 bases and J by 7 bases, with 19 bases of the junction left unmatched. The CDR3 DNA follows: TGTGCCTGGACCAGTAGGGCTAGCGGCAGCACCGGGAATGAGCAGTTCTTC. Translated, it gives CAWTSRASGSTGNEQFF.

The V call is TRBV7-9, the J call TRBJ1-1; D is possibly TRBD1 (6 bases). Deletions cut 5 bases from V and 1 base from J, with 14 bases between. Germline lookup yields CDR1 SEHNR and CDR2 FQNEAQ (reference sequence). The CDR3 has 15 amino acids. This chain's CDR3 is CASSVGTLENTEAFF. The CDR3 DNA sequence: TGTGCCAGCAGCGTCGGGACACTAGAGAACACTGAAGCTTTCTTT.

This chain joins TRBV19 and TRBJ2-4; no reliable D call. Germline V gives CDR1 LNHDA, CDR2 SQIVND (reference sequence). V lost 3 bases, J lost 1 base, and 10 bases lay in between. The CDR3 totals 15 residues. This CDR3 reads CASSMGAAAKNIQYF. As DNA, the CDR3 is TGTGCCAGTAGTATGGGCGCCGCGGCCAAAAACATTCAGTACTTC.

This chain links TRBV28 with TRBJ1-1; 8 nucleotides line up with TRBD1. The CDR3 runs 15 residues. From germline, CDR1 is MDHEN and CDR2 SYDVKM. Trimming cost V 6 bases and J 4 bases; bases outside gene matches: 10. The CDR3 coding sequence is TGTGCCAGCAGAATGACAGGGGCCGGTGTCACTGAAGCTTTCTTT. This sequence encodes CASRMTGAGVTEAFF. Complete variable domain (other parts from reference TRBV28 and TRBJ1-1): DVKVTQSSRYLVKRTGEKVFLECVQDMDHENMFWYRQDPGLGLRLIYFSYDVKMKEKGDIPEGYSVSREKKERFSLILESASTNQTSMYLCASRMTGAGVTEAFFGQGTRLTVV.

The chain couples TRBV5-4 to TRBJ1-1; D call uncertain. Germline V gene lookup returns CDR1 SGHNT and CDR2 YYREEE (reference sequence). The CDR3 length is 13 residues. Trimming stripped 0 bases from V and 5 bases from J, with 8 bases between. The CDR3 sequence: CASSLVSGTEAFF. CDR3 nucleotides: TGTGCCAGCAGCTTGGTATCCGGGACTGAAGCTTTCTTT.

The V call is TRBV19, the J call TRBJ1-1; 8 bases map to TRBD1. This CDR3 is 15 amino acids long. The V segment lost 8 bases and the J segment 4 bases; nucleotides outside the gene matches: 12. The V gene's germline CDR1 is LNHDA and CDR2 SQIVND (reference sequence). The CDR3 sequence: CASYGQGKGSTEAFF. CDR3 bases: TGTGCCAGTTACGGACAGGGTAAAGGAAGCACTGAAGCTTTCTTT.

This chain joins TRBV11-2 and TRBJ2-7; D gene uncertain. CDR3 length: 14 amino acids. V lost 5 bases and J lost 2, with 13 bases in between. CDR1 is SGHAT, CDR2 FQNNGV, per germline. CDR3 region: CASSSYSLTYEQYF. In DNA, the CDR3 is TGTGCCAGCAGCAGCTACAGCCTGACCTACGAGCAGTACTTC.

This clone was detected only once. The CDR3 bases are TGTGCCATCACCGGACAGGGGGGAAGTGGATATGGCTACACCTTC. It encodes CAITGQGGSGYGYTF. The genes are TRBV10-3 and TRBJ1-2; 10 bases are a match to TRBD1. The germline V gene has CDR1 ENHRY and CDR2 SYGVKD. The CDR3 totals 15 residues. V shed 7 bases, J shed 5 bases, and the junction held 10 bases outside the gene matches.

This clone was seen just once. The chain carries TRBV10-2 and TRBJ2-1; 13 bases align to TRBD2. Germline trimming cut 1 base from V and 9 bases from J; bases unmatched to any gene: 6. The CDR3 extends over 16 amino acids. Per germline, CDR1 WSHSY and CDR2 SAAADI. CDR3 amino acids: CASSELRLAGGGEQFF. CDR3 sequence (DNA): TGCGCCAGCAGTGAGTTGAGACTAGCGGGAGGAGGTGAGCAGTTCTTC.

This rearrangement joins TRBV5-1 to TRBJ1-3; D not resolved. The germline CDR1 and CDR2 sequences are SGHRS and YFSETQ. The V end lost 0 bases, the J end lost 7 bases, and 8 bases lay between the germline ends. The CDR3 has 13 amino acids. DNA for the CDR3: TGCGCCAGCAGCTTGGACCGAGGGAACACCATATATTTT. Translating it yields CASSLDRGNTIYF.

V usage is TRBV4-1 and J usage is TRBJ2-7; 9 bases are shared with TRBD2. The CDR3 contains 14 residues. V gave up 5 bases and J gave up 4 bases; unmatched junction bases: 6. The germline V gene has CDR1 MGHRA and CDR2 YSYEKL. Written as DNA, the CDR3 is TGCGCCAGCAGCGGGCTGACTAGCGGTTACGAGCAGTACTTC. This encodes CASSGLTSGYEQYF.

V is TRBV5-4 and J is TRBJ2-2; TRBD1 might be the D (6 bases). With 0 bases removed from V and 8 bases from J, the gap between germline ends came to 8 bases. The CDR3 has 13 amino acids. Germline V lookup: CDR1 SGHNT, CDR2 YYREEE (reference sequence). The CDR3 DNA is TGTGCCAGCAGCTTGGACAGGGCAGGGGAGCTGTTTTTT. Its protein product is CASSLDRAGELFF.

The chain couples TRBV29-1 to TRBJ1-1; D not resolved. The V end lost 8 bases, the J end lost 8 bases, and 21 bases lay between the germline ends. CDR1 and CDR2 (germline): SQVTM, ANQGSEA. There are 13 residues in the CDR3. The DNA of the CDR3 is TGCAGCTCCCTCTCGGATGCGGGAGGGGAAGCTTTCTTT. Protein sequence: CSSLSDAGGEAFF.

The chain combines TRBV6-4 with TRBJ1-2; D is unresolved. The V and J ends lost 3 bases and 4 bases respectively, with 15 bases between them. This CDR3 has 15 residues. Germline loops: CDR1 MRHNA, CDR2 SNTAGT. The CDR3 loop is CASSDYDGEVYGYTF. The CDR3, as DNA: TGTGCCAGCAGTGATTACGACGGAGAGGTCTATGGCTACACCTTC.

The CDR3, as DNA: TGTGCCAGCCAAGCTCCCGGGACAGGGCTCACTGAAGCTTTCTTT. This translates into CASQAPGTGLTEAFF. The chain joins TRBV7-3 to TRBJ1-1, with 9 bases lining up with TRBD1. CDR3 length equals 15 residues. Germline assignment: CDR1 SGHTA and CDR2 FQGTGA. The ends lost 8 bases at V and 4 bases at J; junction bases unmatched: 11.

The genes are TRBV5-1 and TRBJ2-5; 9 bases align to TRBD1. This CDR3 has 15 residues. In germline, CDR1 is SGHRS, CDR2 YFSETQ. Trimming took 1 base from V and 4 from J; bases not matched to a gene: 5. For the CDR3, the DNA is TGCGCCAGCAGCTTGAGCACAGGGGGCTTAGAGACCCAGTACTTC. It specifies CASSLSTGGLETQYF.

The chain employs TRBV28 and TRBJ2-7; 10 nucleotides match TRBD2. Germline-derived CDR1 and CDR2 are MDHEN and SYDVKM. This CDR3 is 13 amino acids long. The trim removed 2 bases at V and 7 bases at J, leaving 2 bases unmatched. The CDR3 nucleotides are TGTGCCAGCAGTTTAATGGGACTAGCGGAGCAGTACTTC. It codes for CASSLMGLAEQYF.

The V gene is TRBV5-1, the J gene TRBJ1-4; tentatively, D is TRBD1 (6 bases). Germline V CDR1 and CDR2: SGHRS, YFSETQ. The CDR3 extends over 16 amino acids. The ends were cut back, 0 bases at V and 5 bases at J, with 14 bases in the middle. As DNA, the CDR3 is TGCGCCAGCAGCTTGGCTCCACAGGGACGGAATGAAAAACTGTTTTTT. Translation gives CASSLAPQGRNEKLFF.

J is TRBJ1-5 and V is TRBV20-1, with D tentatively TRBD1 (6 bases). V was trimmed by 3 bases and J by 2 bases, leaving 17 bases between them. CDR3 length: 16 residues. Germline assignment: CDR1 DFQATT and CDR2 SNEGSKA (reference sequence). Here the CDR3 reads CSASPIPTGGNQPQHF. The CDR3 DNA reads TGCAGTGCTAGTCCAATCCCGACAGGCGGCAATCAGCCCCAGCATTTT.

This chain joins TRBV5-1 and TRBJ2-3, with D possibly being TRBD2 (5 bases). The CDR3 has 15 amino acids. The germline V and J ends were trimmed by 1 base and 0 bases, with 9 bases remaining between them. Germline lookup yields CDR1 SGHRS and CDR2 YFSETQ. The CDR3 DNA sequence: TGCGCCAGCAGCTTGAACGGGATGAGCACAGATACGCAGTATTTT. This translates into CASSLNGMSTDTQYF.

V is TRBV5-1 and J is TRBJ2-5, with 11 bases identical to TRBD2. Germline V lookup: CDR1 SGHRS, CDR2 YFSETQ. The V and J ends lost 1 base and 1 base, in that order; junction bases with no gene match: 0. The CDR3 is made up of 15 amino acids. This chain's CDR3 is CASSLTSGSQETQYF. CDR3 in DNA: TGCGCCAGCAGCTTGACTAGCGGGAGCCAAGAGACCCAGTACTTC.

The CDR3 loop reads CASSQPTGPEAFF. Written as DNA, the CDR3 is TGTGCCAGCAGCCAACCGACAGGGCCTGAAGCTTTCTTT. The genes are TRBV3-1 (or the pseudogene TRBV3-2) and TRBJ1-1; 7 bases line up with TRBD1. The CDR3 is 13 amino acids. Germline CDR1 and CDR2: LGHDT and YNNKEL (reference sequence). The ends lost 2 bases at V and 6 bases at J; junction bases unmatched: 3.

The chain is built from TRBV27 and TRBJ1-3; TRBD1 aligns across 8 bases. CDR3 size: 15 residues. The germline gives CDR1 MNHEY, CDR2 SMNVEV (reference sequence). V gave up 6 bases and J gave up 4 bases; unmatched junction bases: 8. Here the CDR3 reads CASRRTGRSGNTIYF. In DNA, the CDR3 is TGTGCCAGCAGACGGACAGGGCGATCCGGAAACACCATATATTTT.

CDR3 in amino acids: CASSTYADRANNSPLHF. The CDR3 bases are TGTGCCAGCAGTACCTACGCCGACAGGGCCAATAATTCACCCCTCCACTTT. This rearrangement joins TRBV28 to TRBJ1-6; 7 nucleotides align to TRBD1. CDR1 and CDR2 (germline): MDHEN, SYDVKM. The CDR3 totals 17 residues. Unmatched junction bases numbered 12, after V lost 5 bases and J lost 5 bases.

V gene TRBV5-1 combines with J gene TRBJ2-1, with TRBD2 identical over 10 bases. The CDR3 length is 16 residues. Germline values: CDR1 SGHRS, CDR2 YFSETQ. J was trimmed by 5 bases and V by 2 bases; bases with no gene match: 7. This CDR3 is CASSFSTSGTHNEQFF. CDR3 DNA: TGCGCCAGCAGCTTCTCTACTAGCGGGACCCACAATGAGCAGTTCTTC.

This clone appeared once. The rearrangement joins TRBV7-7 to TRBJ2-2; D perhaps matches TRBD1 (6 bases). The CDR3 contains 17 residues. Trimming shortened V by 5 bases and J by 1 base, and 17 bases separated the two germline ends. Germline V gene data show CDR1 as SSHAT and CDR2 as FNYEAQ (reference sequence). The CDR3: CASSRLINRENTGELFF. CDR3 nucleotides: TGTGCCAGCAGCCGACTTATAAACAGGGAGAACACCGGGGAGCTGTTTTTT. The whole variable domain, remainder taken from reference TRBV7-7 and TRBJ2-2, is GAGVSQSPRYKVTKRGQDVTLRCDPISSHATLYWYQQALGQGPEFLTYFNYEAQPDKSGLPSDRFSAERPEGSISTLTIQRTEQRDSAMYRCASSRLINRENTGELFFGEGSRLTVL.

The V and J genes are TRBV15 and TRBJ2-7; 7 nucleotides agree with TRBD1. Trimming removed 5 bases from V and 3 bases from J; junction bases left unmatched: 13. Germline V CDR1 and CDR2: LNHNV, YYDKDF (reference sequence). CDR3 length: 16 residues. The CDR3, as DNA: TGTGCCACCAGCCCCGCTGGTGGGACAGACCGCTACGAGCAGTACTTC. This translates into CATSPAGGTDRYEQYF.

The rearrangement joins TRBV30 to TRBJ2-7, with TRBD1 matching 9 bases. Germline assignment: CDR1 GTSNPN and CDR2 SVGIG (reference sequence). J lost 6 bases, V lost 2 bases, and 8 bases had no gene match. The CDR3 is 14 residues long. The CDR3: CAWSTGGSRGEQYF. The DNA of the CDR3 is TGTGCCTGGAGTACAGGGGGCTCTCGGGGCGAGCAGTACTTC.

The chain is built from TRBV28 and TRBJ2-5; 8 nucleotides line up with TRBD2. The germline gives CDR1 MDHEN, CDR2 SYDVKM. The length of the CDR3 is 14 residues. V lost 7 bases, J lost 4 bases, and 8 bases stayed unmatched. The CDR3 DNA reads TGTGCCAGCACCGGGAGCGGGAGAGGAGAGACCCAGTACTTC. It translates to CASTGSGRGETQYF.

The V call is TRBV18, the J call TRBJ2-7; a possible D gene is TRBD1 (6 bases). V was trimmed by 0 bases and J by 9 bases, leaving 21 bases between them. In germline, CDR1 is KGHSH, CDR2 LQKENI. This CDR3 region has 16 residues. CDR3 sequence reads: CASSPPTGTNNPGQYF. In nucleotides, the CDR3 is TGTGCCAGCTCACCACCCACCGGGACAAATAACCCCGGGCAGTACTTC.

The CDR3 DNA follows: TGTGCCGGCGGGGCGCGGAACACTGAAGCTTTCTTT. Amino acids: CAGGARNTEAFF. The chain uses TRBV2 and TRBJ1-1, with D possibly matching TRBD1 (5 bases). This CDR3 region has 12 residues. Trimming left V 11 bases short and J 1 base short, with 11 bases between. Germline V gives CDR1 SNHLY, CDR2 FYNNEI.